This TCR beta chain was sequenced during a study of long-term antiretroviral therapy in people with HIV. General study findings and limits: ART adherence, viral resistance and therapy changes were undocumented. Dating from the mid-2000s to the late 2010s, the blood was possibly obtained under older ART regimens. Even long-term ART left TRB diversity below transplant donor controls, despite gains.

On this clone: Its target is unknown.

J gave up 6 bases and V 7 bases, and 13 bases lay outside the gene matches. The germline CDR1 and CDR2 sequences are SEHNR and FQNEAQ (reference sequence). The CDR3 runs 15 residues. The run of the v3.0 immunoSEQ assay was at survey level. Sequencing was performed with immunoSEQ multiplex PCR; in TCRdb, only in-frame clones are kept and a portion is missing. The sample has about 16,000 clones; 94% are singletons. Every donor contributed at least one pre-ART and at least two post-ART PBMC samples. V is TRBV7-9 and J is TRBJ2-3; TRBD1 aligns across 7 bases. The source material was unsorted PBMCs, sampled about 6 years after starting antiretroviral therapy. This sequence was found in a woman aged 45-59 years with HIV. CDR3 nucleotides: TGTGCCAGCAAAGGGGACAGTCTGTCCTTCGATACGCAGTATTTT. Its translation is CASKGDSLSFDTQYF.